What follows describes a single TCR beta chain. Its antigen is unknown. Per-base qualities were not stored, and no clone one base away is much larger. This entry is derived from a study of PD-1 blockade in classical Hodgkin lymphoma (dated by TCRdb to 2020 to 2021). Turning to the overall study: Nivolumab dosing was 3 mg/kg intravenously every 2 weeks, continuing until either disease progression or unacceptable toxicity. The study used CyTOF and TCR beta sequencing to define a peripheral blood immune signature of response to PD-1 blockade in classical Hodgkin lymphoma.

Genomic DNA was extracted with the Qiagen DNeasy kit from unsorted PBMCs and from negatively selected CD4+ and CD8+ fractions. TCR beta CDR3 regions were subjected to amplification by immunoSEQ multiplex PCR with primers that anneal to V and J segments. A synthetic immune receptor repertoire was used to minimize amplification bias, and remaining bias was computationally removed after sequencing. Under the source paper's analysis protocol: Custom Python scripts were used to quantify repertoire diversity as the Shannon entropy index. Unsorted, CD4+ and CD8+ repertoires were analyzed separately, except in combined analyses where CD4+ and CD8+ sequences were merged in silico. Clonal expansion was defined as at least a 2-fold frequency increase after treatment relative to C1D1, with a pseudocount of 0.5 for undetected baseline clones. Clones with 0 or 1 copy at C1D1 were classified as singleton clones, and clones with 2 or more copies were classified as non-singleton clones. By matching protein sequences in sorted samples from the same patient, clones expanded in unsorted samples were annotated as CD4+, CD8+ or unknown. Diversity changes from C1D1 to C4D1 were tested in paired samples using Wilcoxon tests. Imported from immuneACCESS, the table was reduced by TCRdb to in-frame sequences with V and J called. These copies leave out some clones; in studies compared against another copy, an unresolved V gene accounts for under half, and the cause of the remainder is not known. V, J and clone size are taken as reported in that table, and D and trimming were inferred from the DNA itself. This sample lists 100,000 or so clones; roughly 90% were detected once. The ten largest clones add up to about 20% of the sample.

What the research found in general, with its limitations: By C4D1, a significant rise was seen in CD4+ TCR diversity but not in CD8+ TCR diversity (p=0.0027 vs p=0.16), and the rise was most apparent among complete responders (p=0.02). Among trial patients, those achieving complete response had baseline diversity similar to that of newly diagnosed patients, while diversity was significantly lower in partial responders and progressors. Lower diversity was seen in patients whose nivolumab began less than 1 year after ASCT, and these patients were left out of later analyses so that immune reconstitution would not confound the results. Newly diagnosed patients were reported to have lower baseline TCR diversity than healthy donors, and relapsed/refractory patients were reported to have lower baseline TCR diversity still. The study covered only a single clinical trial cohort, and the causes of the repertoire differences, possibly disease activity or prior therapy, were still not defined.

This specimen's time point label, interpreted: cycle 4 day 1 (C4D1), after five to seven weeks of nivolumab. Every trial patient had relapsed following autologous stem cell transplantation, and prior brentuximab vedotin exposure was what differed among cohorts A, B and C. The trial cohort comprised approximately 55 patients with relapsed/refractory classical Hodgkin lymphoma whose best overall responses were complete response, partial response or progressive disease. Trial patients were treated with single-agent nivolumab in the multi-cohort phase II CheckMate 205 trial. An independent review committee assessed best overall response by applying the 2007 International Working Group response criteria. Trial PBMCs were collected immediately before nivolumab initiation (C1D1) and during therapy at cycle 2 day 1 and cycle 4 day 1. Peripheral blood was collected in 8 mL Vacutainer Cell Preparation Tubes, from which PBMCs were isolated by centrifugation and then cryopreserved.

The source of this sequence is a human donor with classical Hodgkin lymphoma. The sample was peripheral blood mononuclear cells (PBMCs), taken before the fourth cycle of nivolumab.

The CDR3 amino acid sequence is: CASSQLQGAEQYF. The bases are TGCGCCAGCAGCCAACTACAGGGGGCCGAGCAGTACTTC. The chain couples TRBV4-3 to TRBJ2-7, with 9 central nucleotides matching TRBD1. As encoded in the germline V gene, CDR1 is LGHNA while CDR2 is YSLEER. V has 2 bases trimmed and J has 6 bases trimmed; junction bases matching no gene number 2. Including cysteine and phenylalanine, the CDR3 has 13 amino acids. The read is trimmed to its CDR3 DNA, 39 bases read in frame from base 1.